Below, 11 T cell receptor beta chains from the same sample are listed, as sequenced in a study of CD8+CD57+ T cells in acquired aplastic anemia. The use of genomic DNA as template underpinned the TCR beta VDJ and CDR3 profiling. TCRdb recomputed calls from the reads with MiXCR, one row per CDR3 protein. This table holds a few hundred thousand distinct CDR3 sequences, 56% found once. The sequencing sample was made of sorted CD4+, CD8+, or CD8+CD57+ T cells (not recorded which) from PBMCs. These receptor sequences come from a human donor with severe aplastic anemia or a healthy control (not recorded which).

CDR3 residues: CSAHREETQYF. The CDR3 nucleotides are TGCAGTGCTCACAGGGAGGAGACCCAGTACTTC. The rearrangement joins TRBV20-1 to TRBJ2-5, with a weak D call TRBD1 (6 bases). CDR3 length: 11 amino acids. From germline, CDR1 is DFQATT and CDR2 SNEGSKA (reference sequence). Trimming pared 5 bases from V and 5 bases from J, leaving 9 bases between.

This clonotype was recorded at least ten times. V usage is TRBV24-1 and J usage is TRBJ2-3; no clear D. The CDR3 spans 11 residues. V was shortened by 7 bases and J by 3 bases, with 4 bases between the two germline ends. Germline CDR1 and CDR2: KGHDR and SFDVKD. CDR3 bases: TGTGCCACCAGACAGACAGATACGCAGTATTTT. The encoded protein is CATRQTDTQYF.

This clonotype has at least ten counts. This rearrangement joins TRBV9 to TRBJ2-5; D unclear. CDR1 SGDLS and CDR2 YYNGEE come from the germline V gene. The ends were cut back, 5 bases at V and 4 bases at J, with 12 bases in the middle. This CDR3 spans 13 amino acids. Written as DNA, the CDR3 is TGTGCCAGCAGTGGATACCCGGGAGAGACCCAGTACTTC. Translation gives CASSGYPGETQYF.

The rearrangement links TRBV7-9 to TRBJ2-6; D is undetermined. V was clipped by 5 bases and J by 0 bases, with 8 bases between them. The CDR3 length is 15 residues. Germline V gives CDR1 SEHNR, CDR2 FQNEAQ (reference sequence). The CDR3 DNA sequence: TGTGCCAGCAGCCCACCCCGCTCTGGGGCCAACGTCCTGACTTTC. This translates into CASSPPRSGANVLTF.

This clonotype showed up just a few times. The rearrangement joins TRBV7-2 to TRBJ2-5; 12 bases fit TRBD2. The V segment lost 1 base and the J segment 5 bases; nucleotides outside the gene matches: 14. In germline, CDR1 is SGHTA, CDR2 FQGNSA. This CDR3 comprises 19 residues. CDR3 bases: TGTGCCAGCAGCTTAGGTCGTCGACTAGCGGGGGTGAGGGGGGAGACCCAGTACTTC. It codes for CASSLGRRLAGVRGETQYF. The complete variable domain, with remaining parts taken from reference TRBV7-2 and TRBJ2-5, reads GAGVSQSPSNKVTEKGKDVELRCDPISGHTALYWYRQSLGQGLEFLIYFQGNSAPDKSGLPSDRFSAERTGGSVSTLTIQRTQQEDSAVYLCASSLGRRLAGVRGETQYFGPGTRLLVL.

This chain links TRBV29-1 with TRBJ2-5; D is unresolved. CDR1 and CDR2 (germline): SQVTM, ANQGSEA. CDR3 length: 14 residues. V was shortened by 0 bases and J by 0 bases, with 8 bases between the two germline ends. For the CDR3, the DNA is TGCAGCGTTGAAGATGCCTGGGACCAAGAGACCCAGTACTTC. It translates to CSVEDAWDQETQYF.

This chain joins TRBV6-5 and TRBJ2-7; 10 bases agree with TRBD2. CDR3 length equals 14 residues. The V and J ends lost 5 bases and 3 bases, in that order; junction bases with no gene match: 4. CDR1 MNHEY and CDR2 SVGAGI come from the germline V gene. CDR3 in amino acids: CASSDSGRFYEQYF. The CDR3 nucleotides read TGTGCCAGCAGTGATAGCGGGAGGTTCTACGAGCAGTACTTC.

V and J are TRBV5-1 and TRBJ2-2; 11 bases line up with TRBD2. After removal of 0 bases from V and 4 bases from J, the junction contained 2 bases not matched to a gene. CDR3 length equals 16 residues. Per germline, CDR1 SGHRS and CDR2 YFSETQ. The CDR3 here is CASSLGLAGITGELFF. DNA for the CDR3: TGCGCCAGCAGCTTGGGACTAGCGGGGATCACCGGGGAGCTGTTTTTT.

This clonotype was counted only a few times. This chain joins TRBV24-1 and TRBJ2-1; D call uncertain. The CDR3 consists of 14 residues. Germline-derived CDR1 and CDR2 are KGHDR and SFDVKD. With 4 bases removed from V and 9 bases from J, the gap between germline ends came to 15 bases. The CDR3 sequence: CATSDSYGTSEQFF. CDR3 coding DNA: TGTGCCACCAGTGACTCCTACGGAACCAGTGAGCAGTTCTTC.

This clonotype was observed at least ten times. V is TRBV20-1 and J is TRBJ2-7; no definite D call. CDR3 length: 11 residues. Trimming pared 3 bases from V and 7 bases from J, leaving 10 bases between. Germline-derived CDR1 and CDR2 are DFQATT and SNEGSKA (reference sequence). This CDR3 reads CSASYLSEQYF. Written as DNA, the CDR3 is TGCAGTGCTAGTTACCTGAGTGAGCAGTACTTC.

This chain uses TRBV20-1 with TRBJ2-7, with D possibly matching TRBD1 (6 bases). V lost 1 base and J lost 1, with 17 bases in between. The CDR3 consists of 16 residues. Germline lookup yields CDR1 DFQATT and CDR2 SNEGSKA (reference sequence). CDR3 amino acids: CSARAPGRTGSYEQYF. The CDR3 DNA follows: TGCAGTGCTAGAGCACCGGGAAGAACAGGGTCCTACGAGCAGTACTTC.